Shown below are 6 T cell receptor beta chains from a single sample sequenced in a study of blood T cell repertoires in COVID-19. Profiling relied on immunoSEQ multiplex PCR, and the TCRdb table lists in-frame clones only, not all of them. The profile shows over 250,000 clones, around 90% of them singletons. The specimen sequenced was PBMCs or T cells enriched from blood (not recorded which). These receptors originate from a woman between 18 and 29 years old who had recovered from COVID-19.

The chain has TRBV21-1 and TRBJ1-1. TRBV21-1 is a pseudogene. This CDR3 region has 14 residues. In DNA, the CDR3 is TGTGCCAGCAGCCCGTCGGGGGTGTACACTGAAGCTTTCTTT. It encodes CASSPSGVYTEAFF.

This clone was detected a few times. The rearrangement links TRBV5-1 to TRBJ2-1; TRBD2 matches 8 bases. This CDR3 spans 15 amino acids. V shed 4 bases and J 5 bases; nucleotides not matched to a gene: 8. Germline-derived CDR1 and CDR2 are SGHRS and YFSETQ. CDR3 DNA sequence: TGCGCCAGCAGCATAACCGGGACTAGTCACAATGAGCAGTTCTTC. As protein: CASSITGTSHNEQFF.

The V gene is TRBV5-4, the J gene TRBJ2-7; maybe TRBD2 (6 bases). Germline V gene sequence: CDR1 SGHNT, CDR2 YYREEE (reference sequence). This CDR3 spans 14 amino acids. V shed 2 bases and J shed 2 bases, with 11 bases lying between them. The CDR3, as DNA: TGTGCCAGCAGCTTAGTTACTAGCCCCTACGAGCAGTACTTC. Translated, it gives CASSLVTSPYEQYF.

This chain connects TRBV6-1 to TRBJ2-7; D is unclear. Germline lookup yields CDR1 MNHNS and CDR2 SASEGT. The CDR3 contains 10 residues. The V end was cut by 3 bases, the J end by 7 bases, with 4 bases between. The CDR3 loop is CASSETEQYF. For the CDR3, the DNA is TGTGCCAGCAGTGAGACAGAGCAGTACTTC.

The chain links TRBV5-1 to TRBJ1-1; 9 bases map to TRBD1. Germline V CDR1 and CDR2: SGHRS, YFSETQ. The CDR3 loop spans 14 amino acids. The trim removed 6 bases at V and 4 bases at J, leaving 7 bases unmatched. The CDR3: CASTPDRGGTEAFF. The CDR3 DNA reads TGCGCCAGCACCCCGGACAGGGGCGGCACTGAAGCTTTCTTT.

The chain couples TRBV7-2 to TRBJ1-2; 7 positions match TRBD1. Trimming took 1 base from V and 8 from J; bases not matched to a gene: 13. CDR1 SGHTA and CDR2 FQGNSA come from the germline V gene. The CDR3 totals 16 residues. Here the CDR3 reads CASSLEVRWDSYGYTF. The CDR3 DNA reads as TGTGCCAGCAGCTTAGAGGTCAGATGGGACAGTTACGGCTACACCTTC. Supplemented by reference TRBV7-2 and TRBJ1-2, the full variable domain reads GAGVSQSPSNKVTEKGKDVELRCDPISGHTALYWYRQSLGQGLEFLIYFQGNSAPDKSGLPSDRFSAERTGGSVSTLTIQRTQQEDSAVYLCASSLEVRWDSYGYTFGSGTRLTVV.